A selection of T cell receptor beta chains follows, all from one sample in a study of blood T cell repertoires in COVID-19. Produced via immunoSEQ multiplex PCR; TCRdb's table is partial and in-frame only. This table holds 150,000 to 200,000 clones, about 86% found once. The sequenced sample consisted of peripheral blood. The receptors here all came from an older woman with COVID-19, enrolled during active disease. Both conserved end residues are part of each CDR3. Fields, in order: V gene, CDR3 length, D gene, J gene, clone size, CDR3 protein, CDR3 DNA. A D gene is named only where the DNA matches it firmly. Size is omitted from some rows. Given values are once, few, many or a class for expanded clones.

v_gene: TRBV5-1; len: 16; d_gene: TRBD2; j_gene: TRBJ2-5; abundance: -; CDR3aa: CASSFPSGRPSETQYF; CDR3nt: TGCGCCAGCAGCTTTCCCAGCGGGAGGCCCTCGGAGACCCAGTACTTC
v_gene: TRBV7-3; len: 15; d_gene: -; j_gene: TRBJ2-2; abundance: -; CDR3aa: CASSSYSGNTGELFF; CDR3nt: TGTGCCAGCAGCTCGTATTCGGGGAACACCGGGGAGCTGTTTTTT
v_gene: TRBV7-2; len: 13; d_gene: -; j_gene: TRBJ1-4; abundance: -; CDR3aa: CASQVTTNEKLFF; CDR3nt: TGTGCCAGCCAGGTTACAACTAATGAAAAACTGTTTTTT
v_gene: TRBV2; len: 15; d_gene: TRBD2; j_gene: TRBJ2-7; abundance: -; CDR3aa: CASSRGTSGRYEQYF; CDR3nt: TGTGCCAGCAGCCGAGGGACTAGCGGGAGGTACGAGCAGTACTTC
v_gene: TRBV25-1; len: 15; d_gene: -; j_gene: TRBJ1-6; abundance: -; CDR3aa: CASSLPGTPQKPLHF; CDR3nt: TGTGCCAGCAGTCTCCCCGGGACACCCCAAAAACCCCTCCACTTT
v_gene: TRBV19; len: 15; d_gene: TRBD1; j_gene: TRBJ1-2; abundance: -; CDR3aa: CASSKIGQGTYGYTF; CDR3nt: TGTGCCAGTAGTAAAATAGGACAGGGGACCTATGGCTACACCTTC
v_gene: TRBV2; len: 15; d_gene: TRBD2; j_gene: TRBJ2-1; abundance: -; CDR3aa: CASRETGTSYNEQFF; CDR3nt: TGTGCCAGCAGGGAGACCGGGACTAGCTACAATGAGCAGTTCTTC
v_gene: TRBV7-6; len: 12; d_gene: -; j_gene: TRBJ2-5; abundance: -; CDR3aa: CASSPSTGTQYF; CDR3nt: TGTGCCAGCAGCCCCTCGACAGGGACCCAGTACTTC
v_gene: TRBV10-3; len: 12; d_gene: -; j_gene: TRBJ2-1; abundance: once; CDR3aa: CATSMASDEQFF; CDR3nt: TGTGCCACCTCGATGGCTAGCGATGAGCAGTTCTTC
v_gene: TRBV6-1; len: 14; d_gene: -; j_gene: TRBJ2-1; abundance: -; CDR3aa: CASSDVRLYNEQFF; CDR3nt: TGTGCCAGCAGTGATGTCCGACTCTACAATGAGCAGTTCTTC
v_gene: TRBV6-5; len: 12; d_gene: -; j_gene: TRBJ2-7; abundance: -; CDR3aa: CASRDYSYEQYF; CDR3nt: TGTGCCAGCAGAGACTACTCCTACGAGCAGTACTTC
v_gene: TRBV7-2; len: 13; d_gene: -; j_gene: TRBJ1-2; abundance: -; CDR3aa: CASSRGEPYGYTF; CDR3nt: TGTGCCAGCAGCCGCGGAGAACCCTATGGCTACACCTTC
v_gene: TRBV6-1; len: 17; d_gene: TRBD2; j_gene: TRBJ2-3; abundance: -; CDR3aa: CASSERRGLAGTDTQYF; CDR3nt: TGTGCCAGCAGTGAAAGGAGAGGACTAGCGGGCACAGATACGCAGTATTTT
v_gene: TRBV28; len: 17; d_gene: -; j_gene: TRBJ2-7; abundance: -; CDR3aa: CASSSQTGSGPFWEQYF; CDR3nt: TGTGCCAGCAGTTCCCAAACAGGCTCTGGGCCCTTTTGGGAGCAGTACTTC
v_gene: TRBV28; len: 13; d_gene: -; j_gene: TRBJ2-7; abundance: -; CDR3aa: CASHRGMPYEQYF; CDR3nt: TGTGCCAGCCACCGGGGGATGCCCTACGAGCAGTACTTC
v_gene: TRBV15; len: 16; d_gene: -; j_gene: TRBJ2-7; abundance: -; CDR3aa: CATSRVAQVPNYEQYF; CDR3nt: TGTGCCACCAGCAGAGTGGCCCAAGTTCCAAACTACGAGCAGTACTTC